The 7 T cell receptor beta chains in this list originate from one sample, sequenced in a study of cytomegalovirus exposure and HLA in healthy donors. With 60 Vbeta and 13 Jbeta primers, the PCR was carried out. This table comes from immunoSEQ multiplex PCR, and its TCRdb copy is limited to in-frame clones, with some not included. Of over 90,000 clones listed, about 69% are singletons. The sequenced sample was PBMCs. The receptor set was obtained from a human donor in good health.

The chain links TRBV27 to TRBJ2-7; 7 nucleotides match TRBD2. V was clipped by 7 bases and J by 7 bases; unmatched bases: 7. Germline-derived CDR1 and CDR2 are MNHEY and SMNVEV (reference sequence). This CDR3 contains 12 residues. CDR3 DNA: TGTGCCAGCATGGGGAGGGCCCGGGAGCAGTACTTC. This translates into CASMGRAREQYF.

This clone was detected only a few times. The J gene is TRBJ1-2, the V gene TRBV5-4; D perhaps matches TRBD1 (6 bases). Deletions cut 4 bases from V and 4 bases from J, with 14 bases between. CDR1 and CDR2 from the germline V gene are SGHNT and YYREEE (reference sequence). The CDR3 runs to 14 residues. CDR3 coding DNA: TGTGCCAGCAGCCCTAGGGGGGGCGTCTATGGCTACACCTTC. It yields the protein CASSPRGGVYGYTF.

The chain has TRBV7-8 and TRBJ2-7, with TRBD2 matching 8 bases. V gave up 0 bases and J gave up 3 bases; unmatched junction bases: 10. CDR1 and CDR2 (germline): SGHVS, FQNEAQ. The CDR3 contains 17 residues. In DNA, the CDR3 is TGTGCCAGCAGCTTAGCAATCGGGAGGGAGGGTTACTACGAGCAGTACTTC. This sequence encodes CASSLAIGREGYYEQYF.

The DNA for the CDR3 is TGTGCCAGCAGTAGGGACAGGGGGCCTGGCTACACCTTC. Its protein product is CASSRDRGPGYTF. This chain uses TRBV6-1 with TRBJ1-2; 12 bases fit TRBD1. This CDR3 has 13 residues. Germline CDR1 reads MNHNS; CDR2 reads SASEGT. The J segment lost 7 bases and the V segment lost 5 bases, leaving 2 bases of the junction unmatched.

The chain joins TRBV5-8 to TRBJ2-7, with TRBD1 matching over 7 bases. V gave up 0 bases and J gave up 3 bases; unmatched junction bases: 0. CDR1 is SGHTS and CDR2 is YDEGEE in the germline V gene. The CDR3 sequence is 13 residues long. The CDR3 coding sequence is TGTGCCAGCAGCTTGGGGACAGGCTACGAGCAGTACTTC. It codes for CASSLGTGYEQYF.

This chain uses TRBV5-1 with TRBJ2-7; 8 positions agree with TRBD2. Trimming removed 3 bases from V and 6 bases from J; junction bases left unmatched: 11. CDR3 size: 15 residues. Germline assignment: CDR1 SGHRS and CDR2 YFSETQ. In nucleotides, the CDR3 is TGCGCCAGCAGCTCGAGCGGGAGAGGGGCCCGCGAGCAGTACTTC. Its protein product is CASSSSGRGAREQYF.

The V call is TRBV19, the J call TRBJ2-3; 10 bases match TRBD2. CDR1 is LNHDA, CDR2 SQIVND, per germline (reference sequence). The V and J ends lost 5 bases and 5 bases, in that order; junction bases with no gene match: 10. The CDR3 is 16 residues long. This chain's CDR3 is CASSPWGLAQGDTQYF. CDR3 nucleotide sequence: TGTGCCAGTAGTCCATGGGGACTAGCGCAGGGAGATACGCAGTATTTT.